Below, one TCR beta chain is given with its context. Per the original methods: Researchers report that nucleated cell counts were estimated from reference gene primer amplification. Some clones are missing from TCRdb's copy, which holds only in-frame ones; the method was immunoSEQ multiplex PCR. Clone size and the V and J calls come from that table; the DNA yielded D and trimming. This repertoire shows about 70,000 clones, around 88% found once; its top ten account for approximately 6.8%. This entry comes from a study of blood T cell repertoires in COVID-19. Study at large: Nucleic acid was either cDNA or gDNA, and it came from T cells, B-cell-depleted T cells, or PBMCs.

V was trimmed by 2 bases and J by 8 bases, leaving 12 bases between them. The CDR3 sequence is 13 residues long. CDR1 is SGHAT and CDR2 is FQNNGV in the germline V gene. This receptor was obtained from a woman between 70 and 85 years old with acute or convalescent COVID-19. The chain uses TRBV11-2 and TRBJ1-1, with D maybe TRBD1 (6 bases). The sequenced sample consisted of peripheral blood. As DNA, the CDR3 is TGTGCCAGCAGCTTACCTCAGGGGACGGAAGCTTTCTTT. It specifies CASSLPQGTEAFF.